This T cell receptor beta chain originates from a study of T cell responses to AZD1222 COVID-19 vaccine. Sequencing was performed with immunoSEQ multiplex PCR; in TCRdb, only in-frame clones are kept and a portion is missing. The data contain roughly 160,000 clones, around nine tenths of them singletons. The sequences come from peripheral blood, collected on day 0 of AZD1222 vaccination. This receptor was obtained from an adult in good health.

CDR3 bases: TGCGCCAGCAGTCCTGACAGCAACTCTGGAAACACCATATATTTT. This translates into CASSPDSNSGNTIYF. This chain connects TRBV5-1 to TRBJ1-3; a weak D match, TRBD1 (5 bases). Deletions cut 5 bases from V and 0 bases from J, with 12 bases between. The CDR3 contains 15 residues. Germline-derived CDR1 and CDR2 are SGHRS and YFSETQ.